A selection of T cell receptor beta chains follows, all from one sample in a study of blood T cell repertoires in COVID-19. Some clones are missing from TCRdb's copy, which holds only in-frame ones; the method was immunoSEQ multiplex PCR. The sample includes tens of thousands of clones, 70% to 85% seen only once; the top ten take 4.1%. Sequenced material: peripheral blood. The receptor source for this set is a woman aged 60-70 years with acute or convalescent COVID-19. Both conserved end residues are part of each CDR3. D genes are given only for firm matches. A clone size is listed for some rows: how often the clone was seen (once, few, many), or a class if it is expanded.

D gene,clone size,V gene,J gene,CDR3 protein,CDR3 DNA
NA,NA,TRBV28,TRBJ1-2,CASSLFHGDGYTF,TGTGCCAGCAGTTTATTCCACGGGGATGGCTACACCTTC
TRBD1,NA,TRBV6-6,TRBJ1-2,CASSPPGQGGGYTF,TGTGCCAGCAGTCCCCCGGGACAGGGTGGTGGCTACACCTTC
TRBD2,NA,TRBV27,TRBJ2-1,CASSLYSGVAHEQFF,TGTGCCAGCAGTCTCTATAGCGGGGTGGCCCATGAGCAGTTCTTC
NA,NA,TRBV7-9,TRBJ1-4,CASSTLRQANEKLFF,TGTGCCAGCAGCACCCTCAGGCAGGCTAATGAAAAACTGTTTTTT
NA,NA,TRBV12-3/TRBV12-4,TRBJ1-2,CASSSGPYGYTF,TGTGCCAGCAGCTCGGGTCCATATGGCTACACCTTC
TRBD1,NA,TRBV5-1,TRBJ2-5,CASSRDRGETQYF,TGCGCCAGCAGCAGGGACAGGGGCGAGACCCAGTACTTC
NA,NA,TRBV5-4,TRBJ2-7,CASSPRTAVRDEQYF,TGTGCCAGCAGCCCCCGGACAGCGGTGAGAGACGAGCAGTACTTC
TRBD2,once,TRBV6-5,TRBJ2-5,CASSSGGQSETQYF,TGTGCCAGTTCTAGCGGGGGGCAAAGCGAGACCCAGTACTTC
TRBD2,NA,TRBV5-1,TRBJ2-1,CASTSGTSGGNEQFF,TGCGCCAGCACTAGTGGGACTAGCGGGGGGAATGAGCAGTTCTTC
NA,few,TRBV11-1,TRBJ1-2,CASSSDSQAYGYTF,TGTGCCAGCAGCTCGGACAGCCAAGCCTATGGCTACACCTTC
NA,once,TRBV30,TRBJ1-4,CAWSPVAVSGEKLFF,TGTGCCTGGAGTCCTGTAGCGGTTTCGGGTGAAAAACTGTTTTTT
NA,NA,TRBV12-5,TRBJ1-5,CASGLGAGNQPQHF,TGTGCTAGTGGTTTGGGGGCCGGTAATCAGCCCCAGCATTTT
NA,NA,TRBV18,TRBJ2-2,CASLLSNTGELFF,TGTGCCAGTCTTCTCTCGAACACCGGGGAGCTGTTTTTT
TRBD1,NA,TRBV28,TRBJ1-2,CASSVQGDYTF,TGTGCCAGCAGTGTTCAGGGGGACTACACCTTC
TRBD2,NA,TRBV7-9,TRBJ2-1,CASSLSGTSSYNEQFF,TGTGCCAGCAGCTTATCCGGGACTAGCTCCTACAATGAGCAGTTCTTC
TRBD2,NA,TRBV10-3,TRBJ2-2,CAISDRSGSLAGELFF,TGTGCCATCAGCGACCGAAGCGGGAGTTTAGCCGGGGAGCTGTTTTTT
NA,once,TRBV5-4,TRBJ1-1,CASSPPRRGVTEAFF,TGTGCCAGCAGCCCCCCAAGGCGGGGAGTTACTGAAGCTTTCTTT
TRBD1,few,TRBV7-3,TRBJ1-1,CASSTDRGTEAFF,TGTGCCAGCAGCACGGACAGGGGCACTGAAGCTTTCTTT
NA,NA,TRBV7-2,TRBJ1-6,CASSLETGDNSPLHF,TGTGCCAGCAGCTTAGAGACAGGAGACAATTCACCCCTCCACTTT
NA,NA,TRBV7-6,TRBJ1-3,CASSETAPFPGNTIYF,TGTGCCAGCAGCGAGACAGCACCTTTTCCTGGAAACACCATATATTTT
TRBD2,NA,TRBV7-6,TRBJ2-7,CASSSGLAGSYEQYF,TGTGCCAGCAGCTCGGGACTAGCGGGGTCCTACGAGCAGTACTTC
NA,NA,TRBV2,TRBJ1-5,CASSAGSNQPQHF,TGTGCCAGCAGTGCCGGGAGCAATCAGCCCCAGCATTTT
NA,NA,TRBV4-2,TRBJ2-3,CASSPPYTDTQYF,TGTGCCAGCAGCCCCCCTTACACAGATACGCAGTATTTT
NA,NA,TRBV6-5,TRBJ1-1,CASSQARGNTEAFF,TGTGCCAGCAGTCAGGCTAGGGGGAACACTGAAGCTTTCTTT
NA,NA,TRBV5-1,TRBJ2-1,CASSLLAGNNEQFF,TGCGCCAGCAGCCTTCTGGCAGGTAACAATGAGCAGTTCTTC
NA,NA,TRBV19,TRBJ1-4,CASNSQAGRYNEKLFF,TGTGCCAGTAATTCCCAGGCGGGAAGATATAATGAAAAACTGTTTTTT
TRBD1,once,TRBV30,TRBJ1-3,CAWSGTGGGRNTIYF,TGTGCCTGGAGTGGAACAGGGGGCGGCCGAAACACCATATATTTT